This T cell receptor (beta chain) was sequenced during a study of blood T cells in healthy people across ages. Study observations and caveats: More naive CD4+ cells and higher diversity marked long-lived donors relative to aged donors. Diversity figures derived from one million T cells were judged to underestimate the true value. Per-million-T-cell TCR beta diversity fell roughly linearly with age.

Regarding this clonotype: Its target is unknown.

V lost 2 bases and J lost 0, with 9 bases in between. Germline-derived CDR1 and CDR2 are MNHEY and SVGAGI. There are 15 residues in the CDR3. Primers used in a second PCR of roughly 6 to 12 cycles were a sample-barcoded 5' primer and a J-beta primer mix. Every sample gave at least 2.5 million paired-end reads containing CDR3. TCRdb processed the 5' RACE reads anew with MiXCR; each CDR3 protein has one entry. The top ten hold roughly 17% of the sample, which has around 870,000 distinct CDR3 sequences, 29% seen once. This clonotype originated in a woman at least 80 years old in good health. V is TRBV6-5 and J is TRBJ2-3; no firm D call. The sequenced sample consisted of blood. Here the CDR3 DNA reads TGTGCCAGCAGTTACAAGGGCCCTAGCACAGATACGCAGTATTTT. Translated: CASSYKGPSTDTQYF.